This T cell receptor (beta chain) was retrieved from a study of CD8 T cells in ankylosing spondylitis. Study conclusions and caveats: The authors reported significant enrichment of disease-linked clones in matched ankylosing spondylitis synovial fluid. A motif of roughly 8 highly homologous TCR beta variants was seen as apparently characteristic of ankylosing spondylitis blood. Before this, some motif variants had been reported in reactive arthritis synovial fluid and blood.

The CDR3 is made up of 15 amino acids. Per the germline V gene, CDR1 is SEHNR and CDR2 is FQNEAQ (reference sequence). Trimming removed 3 bases at V and 4 bases at J, with 14 bases between. The TCR beta libraries were generated through quantitative 5'-RACE incorporating molecular barcodes. TCRdb reprocessed the 5' RACE reads with MiXCR, giving one entry per CDR3 protein. The sample yields about 220,000 distinct CDR3 sequences, roughly a tenth seen once. This clonotype was seen many times. Antigen: not known. The V call is TRBV7-9, the J call TRBJ2-3; tentatively, D is TRBD1 or TRBD2 (6 bases each). Sample: blood, either unsorted or a sorted T cell fraction (not recorded which). This sequence was found in a male donor with ankylosing spondylitis or in good health (not recorded which). The CDR3, as DNA: TGTGCCAGCAGCTTCGTGTCGGGGGCCTCAGATACGCAGTATTTT. Translated: CASSFVSGASDTQYF.